This TCR beta chain was recovered during a study of cytomegalovirus exposure and HLA in healthy donors. Overall study results and limits: Reportedly, a later analysis found an Asian-associated ancestry cluster had fewer N-insertions than the approximately 670-donor mean. For TCR beta chains, V- and J-gene trimming was later linked to a missense DCLRE1C variant. Some TCR beta chains (over 150 of them) were listed as cytomegalovirus-associated.

Vbeta (60) and Jbeta (13) primers were used in the PCR. The method was immunoSEQ multiplex PCR; TCRdb's version includes in-frame clones alone and lacks a portion of them. This sample has under 200,000 clones; 75% to 85% occur once, and the top ten carry roughly 7%. With respect to this clone: Its target is not known.

Germline assignment: CDR1 MNHNY and CDR2 SVGAGI (reference sequence). The CDR3 contains 14 residues. The J segment lost 6 bases and the V segment lost 6 bases, leaving 4 bases of the junction unmatched. The donors, nominally healthy at sampling, likely had unrecorded immune exposures. The sequenced sample was PBMCs. The chain uses TRBV6-6 and TRBJ1-6; TRBD1 agrees at 8 bases. This receptor was obtained from a male donor in good health and CMV-seropositive. CDR3 nucleotides: TGTGCCAGCAGCCACGGACAGGGTAATTCACCCCTCCACTTT. Residues: CASSHGQGNSPLHF.